A selection of T cell receptor beta chains follows, all from one sample in a study of blood T cell repertoires in COVID-19. This table comes from immunoSEQ multiplex PCR, and its TCRdb copy is limited to in-frame clones, with some not included. The repertoire has 130,000 or so clones, about 80% of them found once; the top ten carry approximately 25%. The sample consisted of peripheral blood. The receptors here all came from a human donor in a cohort sampled during active COVID-19. Each CDR3 is given with its conserved first and last residue. Fields, in order: clone size, D gene, J gene, V gene, CDR3 DNA, CDR3 protein. D genes are given only for firm matches. Clone size is shown for a subset of rows, as once, few, many or a class of expanded clone.

-	TRBD2	TRBJ2-2	TRBV10-2	TGCGCCAGCGAGAGAACCCGGGGGGCCGGGGAGCTGTTTTTT	CASERTRGAGELFF
-	-	TRBJ2-1	TRBV12-5	TGTGCTAGTGGTCCAGAGGCACTAGGGGAGCAGTTCTTC	CASGPEALGEQFF
-	-	TRBJ2-3	TRBV18	TGTGCCAGCTCACCACCTCCATACGGGAATACGCAGTATTTT	CASSPPPYGNTQYF
-	TRBD1	TRBJ1-2	TRBV6-5	TGTGCCACCCTCCCGGGACAGGCTAACTATGGCTACACCTTC	CATLPGQANYGYTF
-	TRBD2	TRBJ2-1	TRBV20-1	TGCAGTGCTAGTAAGGGGACTAGCGGCTCTAGTGAGCAGTTCTTC	CSASKGTSGSSEQFF
-	-	TRBJ2-1	TRBV6-1	TGTGCCAGCAGTGAACTAGGGGCCGCCCTCTACAATGAGCAGTTCTTC	CASSELGAALYNEQFF
-	TRBD2	TRBJ2-3	TRBV7-9	TGTGCCAGCAGCTCCCGGACTAGCTTGTATACGCAGTATTTT	CASSSRTSLYTQYF
once	TRBD2	TRBJ2-5	TRBV6-2/TRBV6-3	TGTGCCAGCAGTTACGAGAGCGGGGCCACCGTCCAGTACTTC	CASSYESGATVQYF
few	-	TRBJ2-3	TRBV7-3	TGTGCCAGCAGCTTTGGAGGGGGCAGGGCAGATACGCAGTATTTT	CASSFGGGRADTQYF
-	TRBD2	TRBJ2-2	TRBV5-1	TGCGCCAGCAGCTTGGATTGGTTAGCGGGGAGAACGAACACCGGGGAGCTGTTTTTT	CASSLDWLAGRTNTGELFF
-	TRBD2	TRBJ2-5	TRBV7-6	TGTGCCAGCTCCAGGACTAGCGGGGGACGTACGAAAGAGACCCAGTACTTC	CASSRTSGGRTKETQYF
-	-	TRBJ2-3	TRBV7-8	TGTGCCAGCAGCTTAAGACCGGGGGGCCCAACCGATACGCAGTATTTT	CASSLRPGGPTDTQYF
-	TRBD1	TRBJ2-1	TRBV5-1	TGCGCCAGCAGCCAAGGACAGGGAAATTACAATGAGCAGTTCTTC	CASSQGQGNYNEQFF
-	-	TRBJ1-5	TRBV6-5	TGTGCCAGCAGTCCAGGGGATCAGCCCCAGCATTTT	CASSPGDQPQHF
-	-	TRBJ1-1	TRBV11-1	TGTGCCAGCAGCTTGGAGGAGTTGACTGAAGCTTTCTTT	CASSLEELTEAFF
-	-	TRBJ2-5	TRBV5-6	TGTGCCAGCAGCTTGGCCGGGACTGGAAAAGAGACCCAGTACTTC	CASSLAGTGKETQYF
-	-	TRBJ1-2	TRBV11-2	TGTGCCAGCAGCTTAGGACTGTCCTATGGCTACACCTTC	CASSLGLSYGYTF
-	TRBD1	TRBJ1-5	TRBV5-1	TGCGCCAGCAGCTCCCAGGGGGGCAATCAGCCCCAGCATTTT	CASSSQGGNQPQHF
-	TRBD2	TRBJ2-3	TRBV7-6	TGTGCCAGCAGCTTAAATAGCGGGAGGTCCACAGATACGCAGTATTTT	CASSLNSGRSTDTQYF
few	TRBD2	TRBJ2-1	TRBV5-4	TGTGCCAGCAGCTTAGGGGTAGCGGGAGGATTTAATGAGCAGTTCTTC	CASSLGVAGGFNEQFF
once	TRBD2	TRBJ2-5	TRBV28	TGTGCCAGCAGTTTCCCCTCGGGGGTAGCGGGAGGTACCCCCAAGACCCAGTACTTC	CASSFPSGVAGGTPKTQYF
-	TRBD2	TRBJ2-1	TRBV3-1/TRBV3-2	TGTGCCAGCAGCCAAGATGTTGGGACTAGCGGGGGGAAGCAGTTCTTC	CASSQDVGTSGGKQFF
few	TRBD2	TRBJ2-7	TRBV11-2	TGTGCCAGCAGCTTGACCCTAGCGGGAGCAGGAGACGAGCAGTACTTC	CASSLTLAGAGDEQYF
-	TRBD1	TRBJ1-4	TRBV25-1	TGTGCCAGCAGTCAAAACAGGGGAACTACTAATGAAAAACTGTTTTTT	CASSQNRGTTNEKLFF
-	TRBD1	TRBJ2-1	TRBV18	TGTGCCAGCTCACCTAGAGCCGGGACAGGGCTTGACAATGAGCAGTTCTTC	CASSPRAGTGLDNEQFF
few	TRBD1	TRBJ2-7	TRBV27	TGTGCCAGCAGTTTGACAGGGTATGGGTACGAGCAGTACTTC	CASSLTGYGYEQYF
-	-	TRBJ2-1	TRBV5-1	TGCGCCAGCAGCTTGGCCGGCGGGGGCCCCTCCAATGAGCAGTTCTTC	CASSLAGGGPSNEQFF
-	-	TRBJ1-5	TRBV4-2	TGTGCCAGCAGCCAAGAGTACCGGGAGTACCAGCCCCAGCATTTT	CASSQEYREYQPQHF
once	TRBD2	TRBJ2-5	TRBV18	TGTGCCAGCGCGGCAGCGGGAGGGCAAGAGACCCAGTACTTC	CASAAAGGQETQYF
-	-	TRBJ2-3	TRBV7-2	TGTGCCAGCAGCTTAGGTGTACGGGATACGCAGTATTTT	CASSLGVRDTQYF